The 6 T cell receptor beta chains reported below all come from one sample, sequenced in a study of CXCR3-negative and CXCR3-positive naive CD8 T cells (dated by TCRdb to about 2019). General conclusions and limits of the study: Compared with CXCR3-negative naive cells, CXCR3-positive naive cells had TRB CDR3s with higher hydrophobicity (lower Kidera factor 4), lower energy, and higher strength and volume indices.

The run used a NextSeq 550. The Human TCR Profiling Kit (MiLaboratory) was used to prepare UMI-labeled 5' RACE TRB cDNA libraries. One entry per CDR3 protein sequence results from the TCRdb reprocessing of the reads, with DNA left out. This sample's table lists just under 90,000 distinct CDR3 sequences. The ten largest clones capture 0.75% to 0.95% of the sample. These receptors are not linked to any known antigen. Material: naive CXCR3+ CD8+ T cells from blood. Sample cell subset or site, as interpreted from the label and publication: CD45RO-CCR7+CD27+CD95- naive CD8+ T cells expressing CXCR3 (TNR3+). These receptors originate from a human donor in good health. Some clones in this sample may be carry-over from other donors' samples.

The V call is TRBV9, the J call TRBJ2-7; TCRdb lists TRBD2, though no DNA is available to test this call. CDR1 and CDR2 (germline): SGDLS, YYNGEE. This CDR3 is built from 18 residues. CDR3 loop: CASSVSPGLAGPKDEQYF.

This chain's CDR3 is CASSLLGEQYF. The V gene is TRBV5-1, the J gene TRBJ2-7. The CDR3 loop spans 11 amino acids. Looked up from germline, CDR1 is SGHRS and CDR2 is YFSETQ.

The gene calls are TRBV5-4 and TRBJ2-7; TCRdb calls TRBD1, which cannot be checked without DNA. Germline CDR1 SGHNT, CDR2 YYREEE (reference sequence). The CDR3 covers 15 residues. The CDR3 loop reads CASSLIGASSYEQYF.

V usage is TRBV6-5 and J usage is TRBJ2-2; TCRdb designates TRBD2, a call that cannot be tested without DNA. In germline, CDR1 is MNHEY, CDR2 SVGAGI. This CDR3 has 15 residues. CDR3 sequence reads: CASSYEGGNTGELFF.

The gene calls are TRBV21-1 and TRBJ2-7; TCRdb proposes TRBD1, but this gene call is untestable without DNA. TRBV21-1 is described as a pseudogene. This CDR3 has 16 residues. This chain's CDR3 is CASSNTWTGVSYEQYF.

The CDR3 spells CSAVGDRAYEQYF. The rearrangement uses TRBV20-1 and TRBJ2-7; no DNA is available, so the TRBD1 call from TCRdb remains unchecked. The V gene's germline CDR1 is DFQATT and CDR2 SNEGSKA (reference sequence). The CDR3 loop spans 13 amino acids.